What follows are 5 T cell receptor beta chains derived from one specimen sequenced in a study of shared clonotypes between healthy human individuals. Clones were sequenced by immunoSEQ multiplex PCR, and TCRdb holds only the in-frame ones, with some missing. The repertoire holds some 2.3 million clones, with 80% to 95% as singletons. Material for sequencing was naive CD4+ T cells from PBMCs. The subset was: CD45RA+ positively selected. The origin of the receptors is a man between 18 and 35 years old in good health. Some clones in this sample may be carry-over from other donors' samples.

For this clone: Within the sample, other DNA sequences also encode this same CDR3. The chain carries TRBV7-2 and TRBJ1-3; 7 bases match TRBD1. The germline V gene has CDR1 SGHTA and CDR2 FQGNSA. The CDR3 loop spans 14 amino acids. V shed 3 bases, J shed 3 bases, and the junction held 2 bases outside the gene matches. The CDR3 is CASSLGQIGNTIYF. CDR3 DNA: TGTGCCAGCAGCTTGGGACAGATTGGAAACACCATATATTTT.

This chain connects TRBV29-1 to TRBJ2-7, with D tentatively TRBD1 or TRBD2 (5 bases each). Deletions cut 5 bases from V and 7 bases from J, with 21 bases between. The germline gives CDR1 SQVTM, CDR2 ANQGSEA. The CDR3 sequence is 14 residues long. The CDR3 nucleotides are TGCAGCGTTTCGGGGCGGAGTTCCCCTTTAGAGCAGTACTTC. The encoded protein is CSVSGRSSPLEQYF.

V is TRBV19 and J is TRBJ2-4; no clear D. The CDR3 sequence is 14 residues long. The germline CDR1 and CDR2 sequences are LNHDA and SQIVND (reference sequence). V lost 5 bases and J 2 bases, leaving 10 bases between the germline ends. CDR3 DNA sequence: TGTGCCAGTAGTCCCCAAGGGTCCAAAAACATTCAGTACTTC. Translated: CASSPQGSKNIQYF.

This clone was seen more than once but under ten times. The gene calls are TRBV4-1 and TRBJ1-1, with D tentatively TRBD1 (6 bases). The CDR3 runs 15 residues. Germline V lookup: CDR1 MGHRA, CDR2 YSYEKL. The V and J ends lost 3 bases and 0 bases respectively, with 11 bases between them. The CDR3 DNA is TGCGCCAGCAGCCACCCGGGACAACTGAACACTGAAGCTTTCTTT. It yields the protein CASSHPGQLNTEAFF.

The genes are TRBV7-9 and TRBJ1-6, with 7 positions matching TRBD1. Germline V gene sequence: CDR1 SEHNR, CDR2 FQNEAQ (reference sequence). This CDR3 contains 13 residues. V trimming: 5 bases; J trimming: 16 bases; junction bases outside the gene matches: 11. The CDR3 reads CASSTGQSIKLHF. The CDR3 bases are TGTGCCAGCAGCACGGGACAGTCGATTAAACTCCACTTT.